The following is a TCR beta chain sequence with its context. The length of the CDR3 is 12 residues. Trimming took 8 bases from V and 9 from J, leaving 14 bases between them. The data derive from a study of T cell responses to AZD1222 COVID-19 vaccine. Data came from immunoSEQ multiplex PCR; TCRdb stores just in-frame clones and leaves some out. The sample carries 75,000 to 85,000 clones, about 90% recorded once. This chain joins TRBV12-3 or TRBV12-4 and TRBJ2-1; possibly TRBD2 for D (5 bases). The origin of this receptor is an adult who received the AZD1222 COVID-19 vaccine. Specimen: peripheral blood, collected 28 days after the second AZD1222 dose. The CDR3 reads CASYHGSGEQFF. The CDR3 bases are TGTGCCAGCTATCATGGGAGTGGTGAGCAGTTCTTC.